These T cell receptor beta chains were read from a single sample in a study of T cell responses to AZD1222 COVID-19 vaccine. Here immunoSEQ multiplex PCR was the method, and the copy in TCRdb shows in-frame clones only, minus some. The table lists 200,000 to 250,000 clones, around 94% of them singletons, with around 1.7% in the top ten. Sequences were derived from peripheral blood, sampled 28 days after the second dose of the MenACWY control vaccine. These receptors were taken from an adult who received the MenACWY meningococcal vaccine as a control. The CDR3 runs from the conserved cysteine through the conserved F or W. D genes are given only for firm matches. Clone size is not always given. Where it is, it says once, few, many or a class for expanded clones.

size,V,J,D,DNA,CDR3
NA,TRBV19,TRBJ1-2,NA,TGTGCCAGTAGTACACAACAAGGTGTCGGCTATGGCTACACCTTC,CASSTQQGVGYGYTF
NA,TRBV27,TRBJ1-1,TRBD1,TGTGCCAGCAGCAAGGACAGGTGGGTGAGTAGCAACACTGAAGCTTTCTTT,CASSKDRWVSSNTEAFF
NA,TRBV18,TRBJ2-7,TRBD1,TGTGCCAGCTCATCCGACAGGGACGAGCAGTACTTC,CASSSDRDEQYF
NA,TRBV11-2,TRBJ2-5,NA,TGTGCCAGCAGCTTCGGTGGGCAAGAGACCCAGTACTTC,CASSFGGQETQYF
NA,TRBV15,TRBJ2-7,NA,TGTGCCACCAGCAGAGAGGACACCTTCTACGAGCAGTACTTC,CATSREDTFYEQYF
NA,TRBV7-2,TRBJ2-1,TRBD2,TGTGCCAGCAGCTTAGGCCGACTAGCGGGATTGAATTACAATGAGCAGTTCTTC,CASSLGRLAGLNYNEQFF
NA,TRBV19,TRBJ2-2,NA,TGTGCCAGTAGTATCTCAGGGACCGGGGAGCTGTTTTTT,CASSISGTGELFF
few,TRBV6-2/TRBV6-3,TRBJ1-2,NA,TGTGCCAGCAGTTACTCCTCCAAAGGGACCTATGGCTACACCTTC,CASSYSSKGTYGYTF
NA,TRBV27,TRBJ2-2,TRBD1,TGTGCCAGCAGTTCAGGATCCGGGACAGGCTCCACCGGGGAGCTGTTTTTT,CASSSGSGTGSTGELFF
NA,TRBV28,TRBJ1-2,NA,TGTGCCAGCCGTCTGGGAGCCGCTAACTATGGCTACACCTTC,CASRLGAANYGYTF
NA,TRBV2,TRBJ2-1,NA,TGTGCCACGTTGGTAGGCTCCTACAATGAGCAGTTCTTC,CATLVGSYNEQFF
NA,TRBV9,TRBJ1-2,TRBD1,TGTGCCAGCAGCGTAGATGTCGGGACAGGGGATGGCTACACCTTC,CASSVDVGTGDGYTF
NA,TRBV10-3,TRBJ2-7,NA,TGTGCCACGGATTCGGTAGTGACAGGGAGGGCCGAGCAGTACTTC,CATDSVVTGRAEQYF
NA,TRBV30,TRBJ1-3,NA,TGTGCCTGGAGTGATGGGCGGGGAAACACCATATATTTT,CAWSDGRGNTIYF
once,TRBV27,TRBJ2-2,TRBD2,TGTGCCAGCAGTTTAAGAGGGCCTGACCTAGCGGGAGTTAGCACCGGGGAGCTGTTTTTT,CASSLRGPDLAGVSTGELFF
NA,TRBV28,TRBJ2-3,NA,TGTGCCAGCAGTGGCGGCACAGATACGCAGTATTTT,CASSGGTDTQYF
NA,TRBV10-3,TRBJ2-1,NA,TGTGCCATCAGTGACGGCTATTCCAATGAGCAGTTCTTC,CAISDGYSNEQFF
NA,TRBV19,TRBJ2-7,TRBD1,TGTGCCAGTAGTTGGCAGGGGGCTTCCTACGAGCAGTACTTC,CASSWQGASYEQYF
once,TRBV7-6,TRBJ1-5,NA,TGTGCCAGCAGCTTAGTAGGGACAAGAAATCAGCCCCAGCATTTT,CASSLVGTRNQPQHF
NA,TRBV5-1,TRBJ2-1,TRBD1,TGCGCCAGCAGCCCCGGACAGGGAACATACAATGAGCAGTTCTTC,CASSPGQGTYNEQFF
NA,TRBV24-1,TRBJ1-5,NA,TGTGCCACCAGTGAGGCCGGGACAAGTAGCAATCAGCCCCAGCATTTT,CATSEAGTSSNQPQHF
NA,TRBV27,TRBJ2-7,NA,TGTGCCAGCAGTCCCGCCGACGGGGAGCTCGAGCAGTACTTC,CASSPADGELEQYF
NA,TRBV5-1,TRBJ1-3,NA,TGCGCCAGCAGCTTGGGGGACCATCCTTACTCTGGAAACACCATATATTTT,CASSLGDHPYSGNTIYF
NA,TRBV18,TRBJ1-2,TRBD1,TGTGCCAGCTCACCTGACAGGGACTATGGCTACACCTTC,CASSPDRDYGYTF
NA,TRBV6-6,TRBJ2-4,TRBD2,TGTGCCAGCAGTCGGACCCCGGGACTAGCGGAGGGAGCCAAAAACATTCAGTACTTC,CASSRTPGLAEGAKNIQYF
NA,TRBV12-3/TRBV12-4,TRBJ1-5,NA,TGTGCCAGCAGTCGGGACAGCAATCAGCCCCAGCATTTT,CASSRDSNQPQHF